The 12 T cell receptor beta chains below come from one sample, sequenced in a study of blood T cell repertoires in COVID-19. Produced via immunoSEQ multiplex PCR; TCRdb's table is partial and in-frame only. Among 150,000 to 200,000 clones listed, about 75% were seen once. Sequencing was done on a sample of peripheral blood. The origin of the receptors is a woman between 65 and 79 years old with acute or convalescent COVID-19.

This clone was seen more than once but under ten times. This rearrangement joins TRBV12-2 to TRBJ2-7; the D call TRBD2 from the table was never checked on the DNA. TRBV12-2 is deemed a pseudogene. The CDR3 is 18 residues long. The CDR3 here is CASRLGPTGGGGLDEQYF. The CDR3 nucleotides read TGTGCAAGTCGCTTAGGCCCCACCGGGGGGGGAGGGCTGGACGAGCAGTACTTC.

The chain joins TRBV2 to TRBJ1-2, with a possible D match to TRBD1 (6 bases). The CDR3 runs to 12 residues. Germline V gene sequence: CDR1 SNHLY, CDR2 FYNNEI. V gave up 6 bases and J gave up 6 bases, with 11 bases separating them. CDR3 region: CASSLNRDGYTF. In DNA form, the CDR3 reads TGTGCCAGCAGCCTAAACAGGGATGGCTACACCTTC.

The gene calls are TRBV25-1 and TRBJ1-2; a possible D gene is TRBD1 (5 bases). Trimming shortened V by 3 bases and J by 3 bases, and 17 bases separated the two germline ends. The germline V gene has CDR1 MGHDK and CDR2 SYGVNS. The CDR3 has 16 residues. The CDR3 loop reads CASSDAGGPNDYGYTF. As DNA, the CDR3 is TGTGCCAGCAGTGACGCGGGGGGACCTAACGACTATGGCTACACCTTC.

CDR3 nucleotide sequence: TGTGCCAGCAGCGACCAGGGGCATGAAAAACTGTTTTTT. Translating gives CASSDQGHEKLFF. The chain couples TRBV3-1 (or the pseudogene TRBV3-2) to TRBJ1-4; TRBD1 might be the D (6 bases). This CDR3 is built from 13 residues. The V and J ends lost 5 bases and 6 bases respectively, with 10 bases between them. The germline V gene encodes CDR1 LGHDT and CDR2 YNNKEL (reference sequence).

The chain employs TRBV2 and TRBJ2-7; 9 nucleotides align to TRBD2. Looked up from germline, CDR1 is SNHLY and CDR2 is FYNNEI. V shed 0 bases and J 2 bases; nucleotides not matched to a gene: 11. This CDR3 has 18 residues. CDR3 residues: CASSEAPSGDSLTYEQYF. The CDR3 coding sequence is TGTGCCAGCAGTGAAGCGCCTAGCGGGGACTCATTAACCTACGAGCAGTACTTC. The full variable domain, rest sourced from reference TRBV2 and TRBJ2-7, is EPEVTQTPSHQVTQMGQEVILRCVPISNHLYFYWYRQILGQKVEFLVSFYNNEISEKSEIFDDQFSVERPDGSNFTLKIRSTKLEDSAMYFCASSEAPSGDSLTYEQYFGPGTRLTVT.

The V gene is TRBV9, the J gene TRBJ2-2; TRBD2 agrees at 11 bases. This CDR3 is 15 amino acids long. Per the germline V gene, CDR1 is SGDLS and CDR2 is YYNGEE. V dropped 3 bases and J dropped 6; count of bases not matched to a gene: 4. CDR3 protein: CASSGTSGSAGELFF. In DNA form, the CDR3 reads TGTGCCAGCAGCGGTACTAGCGGGAGTGCCGGGGAGCTGTTTTTT.

The rearrangement uses TRBV28 and TRBJ2-7; TRBD1 aligns across 11 bases. Per the germline V gene, CDR1 is MDHEN and CDR2 is SYDVKM. The CDR3 runs 13 residues. V shed 8 bases and J 2 bases; nucleotides not matched to a gene: 2. In DNA form, the CDR3 reads TGTGCCAGCTGGGGACAGGGGGCCTACGAGCAGTACTTC. This codes for CASWGQGAYEQYF. The whole variable domain, remainder taken from reference TRBV28 and TRBJ2-7, is DVKVTQSSRYLVKRTGEKVFLECVQDMDHENMFWYRQDPGLGLRLIYFSYDVKMKEKGDIPEGYSVSREKKERFSLILESASTNQTSMYLCASWGQGAYEQYFGPGTRLTVT.

This clone was counted many times. The V gene is TRBV12-3 or TRBV12-4, the J gene TRBJ2-5; D is uncertain. V was cut by 2 bases and J by 5 bases, with 9 bases left in between. This CDR3 is 13 amino acids long. The CDR3 nucleotides read TGTGCCAGCAGTTTAAGTGTACGGGAGACCCAGTACTTC. As protein: CASSLSVRETQYF.

V and J are TRBV30 and TRBJ2-1; D might be TRBD2 (6 bases). CDR3 length: 15 residues. Germline values: CDR1 GTSNPN, CDR2 SVGIG (reference sequence). Trimming took off 8 bases at V and 2 bases at J, with 19 bases between the two ends. The CDR3 bases are TGTGCCGGGGAGGTAGACCGGGCACCCTACAATGAGCAGTTCTTC. This translates into CAGEVDRAPYNEQFF.

The chain has TRBV4-2 and TRBJ1-2, with 8 bases that match TRBD1. CDR3 size: 14 residues. Germline V lookup: CDR1 LGHNA, CDR2 YNFKEQ. V lost 2 bases and J lost 3; bases outside the gene matches: 2. The CDR3 nucleotides are TGTGCCAGCAGCCAAATGACAGGGGACTATGGCTACACCTTC. It is translated as CASSQMTGDYGYTF.

There are many counts of this clone. V usage is TRBV18 and J usage is TRBJ2-2; TRBD1 matches 7 bases. This CDR3 is 16 amino acids long. Germline values: CDR1 KGHSH, CDR2 LQKENI. V was pared by 8 bases and J by 3 bases, with 12 bases of the junction left unmatched. The CDR3 sequence is CASTKDRDSYTGELFF. In nucleotides, the CDR3 is TGTGCCAGCACTAAGGACCGGGACAGCTACACCGGGGAGCTGTTTTTT.

The chain recombines TRBV7-3 with TRBJ2-1; 8 bases fit TRBD2. The CDR3 has 15 residues. The V gene end was trimmed by 2 bases and the J gene end by 3 bases; junction bases not matched to a gene: 3. CDR1 and CDR2 (germline): SGHTA, FQGTGA. CDR3 DNA sequence: TGTGCCAGCAGCTTATCGCGGGAGGACTACAATGAGCAGTTCTTC. It yields the protein CASSLSREDYNEQFF.